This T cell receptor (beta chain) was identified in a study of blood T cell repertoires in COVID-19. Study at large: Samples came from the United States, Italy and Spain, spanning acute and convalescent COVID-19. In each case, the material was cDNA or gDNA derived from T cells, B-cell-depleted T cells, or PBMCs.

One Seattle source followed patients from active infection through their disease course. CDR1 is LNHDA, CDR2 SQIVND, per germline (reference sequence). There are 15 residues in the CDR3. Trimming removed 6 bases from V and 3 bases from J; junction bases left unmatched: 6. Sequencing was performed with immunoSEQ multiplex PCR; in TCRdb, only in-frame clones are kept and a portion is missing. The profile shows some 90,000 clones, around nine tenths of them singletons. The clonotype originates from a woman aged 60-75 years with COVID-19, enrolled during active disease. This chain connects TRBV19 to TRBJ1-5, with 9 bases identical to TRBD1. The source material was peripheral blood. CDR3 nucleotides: TGTGCCAGTAGAGCCGGGACAGGGTTCAATCAGCCCCAGCATTTT. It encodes CASRAGTGFNQPQHF.